Presented here are 12 T cell receptor beta chains from one specimen sequenced in a study of T cells in Graves' hyperthyroidism and ophthalmopathy. RNA transcripts gave rise to amplified TCR beta CDR3 regions. The HTBI primer set was used in a first-round RT-PCR of the TCR CDR3. MiXCR, run by TCRdb on the multiplex PCR reads, gives a single entry per CDR3 protein. The sample yields about 420,000 distinct CDR3 sequences, around a sixth seen once. The source material was blood. These receptors came from a woman younger than 30 with Graves' hyperthyroidism.

This clonotype was found many times. The chain employs TRBV20-1 and TRBJ1-1; 10 positions match TRBD1. J was trimmed by 4 bases and V by 5 bases; bases with no gene match: 7. Per germline, CDR1 DFQATT and CDR2 SNEGSKA (reference sequence). This CDR3 comprises 14 residues. This CDR3 is CSADPGQGSTEAFF. In DNA form, the CDR3 reads TGCAGTGCTGACCCGGGACAGGGGAGCACTGAAGCTTTCTTT.

This clonotype came up once. Since a much larger clone is just one base distant, this may be a read error. The chain couples TRBV11-1 to TRBJ2-3; D might be TRBD1 (6 bases). The CDR3 is 16 amino acids. Germline CDR1 is SGHAT and CDR2 is FQDESV (reference sequence). Trimming took 5 bases from V and 4 from J, leaving 19 bases between them. The CDR3 protein is CASSVGRGGSADTQYF. The CDR3 nucleotides read TGTGCCAGCAGCGTAGGGAGAGGGGGATCCGCAGATACGCAGTATTTT.

This clonotype was seen ten or more times. CDR3 residues: CASSGDRKNTEAFF. The CDR3 DNA is TGCGCCAGCAGCGGGGACAGGAAGAACACTGAAGCTTTCTTT. This chain uses TRBV5-1 with TRBJ1-1; TRBD1 aligns across 8 bases. The CDR3 is 14 residues long. Germline assignment: CDR1 SGHRS and CDR2 YFSETQ. V was pared by 4 bases and J by 1 base, with 3 bases of the junction left unmatched.

Regarding this clonotype: With a much larger clone just one base away, this may be a read error. The chain is built from TRBV20-1 and TRBJ2-7; D possibly corresponds to TRBD1 (5 bases). CDR3 size: 12 residues. V lost 3 bases and J 0 bases, leaving 6 bases between the germline ends. Per germline, CDR1 DFQATT and CDR2 SNEGSKA (reference sequence). The CDR3 protein is CSASDSSYEQYF. Written as DNA, the CDR3 is TGCAGTGCTAGCGACAGCTCCTACGAGCAGTACTTC.

This clonotype was seen repeatedly, ten times or more. The J gene is TRBJ2-1, the V gene TRBV12-3 or TRBV12-4, with unresolved D. The CDR3 is made up of 11 amino acids. V gave up 2 bases and J gave up 7 bases, with 3 bases separating them. As DNA, the CDR3 is TGTGCCAGCAGTTTAAGGAATGAGCAGTTCTTC. It yields the protein CASSLRNEQFF.

The rearrangement joins TRBV6-1 to TRBJ1-5; the D gene is possibly TRBD1 (6 bases). The length of the CDR3 is 15 residues. V dropped 0 bases and J dropped 4 bases, with 10 bases sitting between them. The germline V gene has CDR1 MNHNS and CDR2 SASEGT. The CDR3 DNA reads as TGTGCCAGCAGTGAAGCGAGGACAGTAAATCAGCCCCAGCATTTT. Translating gives CASSEARTVNQPQHF.

This clonotype turned up a few times. The CDR3 protein is CSFPGQTGELFF. Here the CDR3 DNA reads TGCAGCTTCCCGGGACAAACCGGGGAGCTGTTTTTT. V is TRBV29-1 and J is TRBJ2-2, with D possibly being TRBD1 (6 bases). CDR1 and CDR2 from the germline V gene are SQVTM and ANQGSEA. CDR3 size: 12 residues. The V gene lost 8 bases and the J gene lost 5 bases, with 12 bases spanning the gap.

This clonotype was seen repeatedly, ten times or more. This chain connects TRBV3-1 to TRBJ1-2; 10 nucleotides agree with TRBD1. Trimming removed 7 bases from V and 0 bases from J; junction bases left unmatched: 8. Germline V CDR1 and CDR2: LGHDT, YNNKEL (reference sequence). This CDR3 contains 16 residues. The CDR3 nucleotides are TGTGCCAGCACGAAGACAGGGGGCCGAGCTAACTATGGCTACACCTTC. It translates to CASTKTGGRANYGYTF.

In its sample, this clonotype was seen many times. The J gene is TRBJ1-1, the V gene TRBV27; unclear D gene. Looked up from germline, CDR1 is MNHEY and CDR2 is SMNVEV (reference sequence). Trimming removed 0 bases at V and 0 bases at J, with 8 bases between. The length of the CDR3 is 15 residues. CDR3 protein: CASSLSVGLNTEAFF. The DNA of the CDR3 is TGTGCCAGCAGTTTATCTGTAGGGCTGAACACTGAAGCTTTCTTT.

This clonotype appeared many times. The rearrangement links TRBV13 to TRBJ1-4; no clear D gene. Trimming cost V 5 bases and J 8 bases, with 15 bases left between them. The CDR3 runs 14 residues. Germline CDR1 PRHDT, CDR2 FYEKMQ (reference sequence). Here the CDR3 reads CASSLGPDGEKLFF. The CDR3 DNA reads as TGTGCCAGCAGCCTCGGGCCGGACGGGGAAAAACTGTTTTTT.

The chain uses TRBV19 and TRBJ2-1; no clear D gene. Per the germline V gene, CDR1 is LNHDA and CDR2 is SQIVND (reference sequence). The CDR3 length is 14 residues. Between the trimmed V and J ends, which lost 1 base and 5 bases, there was a span of 9 bases. CDR3 region: CASSIGFRNNEQFF. The CDR3 bases are TGTGCCAGTAGTATAGGCTTCAGGAACAATGAGCAGTTCTTC.

This clonotype has a handful of counts. The V and J genes are TRBV4-1 and TRBJ1-3; 7 nucleotides align to TRBD1. CDR3 length equals 15 residues. The V gene's germline CDR1 is MGHRA and CDR2 YSYEKL. Germline trimming cut 5 bases from V and 4 bases from J; bases unmatched to any gene: 8. CDR3 protein: CASSGLRGQGNTIYF. The DNA for the CDR3 is TGCGCCAGCAGCGGGCTTAGGGGACAGGGAAACACCATATATTTT.